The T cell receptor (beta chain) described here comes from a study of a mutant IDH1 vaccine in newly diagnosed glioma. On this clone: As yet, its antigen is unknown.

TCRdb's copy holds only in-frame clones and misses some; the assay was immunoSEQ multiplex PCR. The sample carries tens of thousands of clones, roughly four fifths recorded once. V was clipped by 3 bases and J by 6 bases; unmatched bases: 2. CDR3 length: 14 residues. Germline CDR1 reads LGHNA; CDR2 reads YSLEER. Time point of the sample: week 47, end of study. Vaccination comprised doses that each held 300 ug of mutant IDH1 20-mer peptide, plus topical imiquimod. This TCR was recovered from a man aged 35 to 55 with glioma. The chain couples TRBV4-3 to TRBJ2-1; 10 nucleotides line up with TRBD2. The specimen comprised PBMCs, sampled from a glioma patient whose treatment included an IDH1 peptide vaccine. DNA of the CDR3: TGCGCCAGCAGCCAGGCTAGCGGGGGCAATGAGCAGTTCTTC. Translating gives CASSQASGGNEQFF.